One and the same sample provided the 24 T cell receptor beta chains below, sequenced in a study of blood T cell dynamics during melanoma immunotherapy. Repertoires were generated with immunoSEQ multiplex PCR, while TCRdb's copy carries only in-frame clones and drops some. Among some 6,000 clones, approximately 85% were seen once, and the ten largest hold 1.5% to 2%. Sample time point: pre-treatment baseline. The source material was blood, sampled from a patient treated with checkpoint blockade. Receptors were obtained from a human donor with melanoma.

Comment on this clone: The junction shows a germline mismatch at one end, possibly a read error. V and J are TRBV4-2 and TRBJ2-5, with 8 bases matching TRBD1. The CDR3 is 13 amino acids. In germline, CDR1 is LGHNA, CDR2 YNFKEQ. This CDR3 reads CASSQDLTGGLNF. The CDR3 coding sequence is TGTGCCAGCAGCCAAGATCTCACAGGGGGGCTGAACTTC.

The CDR3 reads CATTPAYSYEQYF. In DNA, the CDR3 is TGTGCCACCACTCCGGCTTACTCCTACGAGCAGTACTTC. The genes are TRBV13 and TRBJ2-5, with D uncertain. The end of the DNA aligns better with TRBJ2-7, so the J call may be wrong. The germline V gene has CDR1 PRHDT and CDR2 FYEKMQ (reference sequence). The CDR3 consists of 13 residues.

V and J are TRBV5-4 and TRBJ2-3; 9 bases align to TRBD2. Trimming cost V 0 bases and J 1 base; bases outside gene matches: 3. This CDR3 has 16 amino acids. The germline V gene has CDR1 SGHNT and CDR2 YYREEE (reference sequence). DNA for the CDR3: TGTGCCAGCAGCTTGGCCGTAGCGGGGGGCACAGATACGCAGTATTTT. Its protein is CASSLAVAGGTDTQYF.

The chain combines TRBV6-4 with TRBJ2-6, with a tentative D call TRBD2 (5 bases). Trimming left V 2 bases short and J 4 bases short, with 9 bases between. The germline CDR1 and CDR2 sequences are MRHNA and SNTAGT. The CDR3 runs to 15 residues. The CDR3 region has the DNA TGTGCCAGCAGTGACGAGGGTGAGGGGGCCAACGTCCTGACTTTC. This gives the protein CASSDEGEGANVLTF.

This chain joins TRBV7-2 and TRBJ2-1; 16 nucleotides line up with TRBD2. From germline, CDR1 is SGHTA and CDR2 FQGNSA. V lost 3 bases to trimming and J lost 16 bases; unmatched junction nucleotides: 6. The CDR3 has 14 amino acids. This chain's CDR3 is CASSLGTSGGASFF. CDR3 sequence (DNA): TGTGCCAGCAGCTTGGGGACTAGCGGGGGGGCTTCCTTCTTC.

V usage is TRBV30 and J usage is TRBJ2-5; D gene ambiguous. V was clipped by 4 bases and J by 5 bases, with 11 bases between them. The CDR3 runs to 12 residues. Germline V gives CDR1 GTSNPN, CDR2 SVGIG (reference sequence). The CDR3, as DNA: TGTGCCTGGAACTTGGGTGGGGAGACCCAGTACTTC. Translated: CAWNLGGETQYF.

The chain couples TRBV5-4 to TRBJ2-3; maybe TRBD2 (6 bases). Per the germline V gene, CDR1 is SGHNT and CDR2 is YYREEE (reference sequence). This CDR3 has 14 amino acids. V gave up 4 bases and J gave up 5 bases, with 14 bases separating them. CDR3: CASSPGTYQDTQYF. The CDR3 nucleotides read TGTGCCAGCAGCCCGGGGACTTACCAAGATACGCAGTATTTT.

The V gene is TRBV28, the J gene TRBJ2-3, with 9 nucleotides matching TRBD1. V was clipped by 6 bases and J by 3 bases; unmatched bases: 7. The CDR3 has 15 residues. Germline CDR1 and CDR2: MDHEN and SYDVKM. Here the CDR3 DNA reads TGTGCCAGCAGGGACAGGGGTCGAGGAACAGATACGCAGTATTTT. Its protein is CASRDRGRGTDTQYF. Using reference TRBV28 and TRBJ2-3 for the parts outside the CDR3, the full variable domain is DVKVTQSSRYLVKRTGEKVFLECVQDMDHENMFWYRQDPGLGLRLIYFSYDVKMKEKGDIPEGYSVSREKKERFSLILESASTNQTSMYLCASRDRGRGTDTQYFGPGTRLTVL.

The chain recombines TRBV9 with TRBJ1-2; D remains ambiguous. Trimming shortened V by 4 bases and J by 0 bases, and 7 bases separated the two germline ends. CDR3 length: 13 residues. Germline assignment: CDR1 SGDLS and CDR2 YYNGEE. The CDR3 spells CASSPPPNYGYTF. The CDR3, as DNA: TGTGCCAGCAGCCCCCCCCCTAACTATGGCTACACCTTC.

The V call is TRBV5-1, the J call TRBJ1-5; a weak D match, TRBD1 (6 bases). The germline V gene has CDR1 SGHRS and CDR2 YFSETQ. Trimming took off 5 bases at V and 1 base at J, with 10 bases between the two ends. There are 14 residues in the CDR3. The CDR3 nucleotides are TGCGCCAGCAGTCAGGGGTCAAGCAATCAGCCCCAGCATTTT. Amino acid sequence: CASSQGSSNQPQHF.

V and J are TRBV11-3 and TRBJ2-7; TRBD2 is a possible D gene (5 bases). This CDR3 spans 13 amino acids. CDR1 is SGHNT and CDR2 is YENEEA in the germline V gene. V lost 5 bases and J lost 3, with 11 bases in between. The CDR3 region has the DNA TGTGCCAGCAGCGGCCGGGATAGCTACGAGCAGTACTTC. Encoded protein: CASSGRDSYEQYF.

This clone was recorded only once. The gene calls are TRBV10-3 and TRBJ2-3; 14 positions agree with TRBD2. In germline, CDR1 is ENHRY, CDR2 SYGVKD. CDR3 length: 18 amino acids. J was trimmed by 0 bases and V by 6 bases; bases with no gene match: 8. The CDR3 sequence is CAIRGLAGDPTSTDTQYF. The CDR3 coding sequence is TGTGCCATCAGGGGACTAGCGGGGGACCCAACTAGCACAGATACGCAGTATTTT.

CDR3 sequence: CASSLRGPARNEQFF. DNA of the CDR3: TGCGCCAGCAGCTTGCGGGGACCCGCCAGGAATGAGCAGTTCTTC. The chain couples TRBV5-1 to TRBJ2-1; D may correspond to TRBD1 or TRBD2 (5 bases each). This CDR3 contains 15 residues. The V gene's germline CDR1 is SGHRS and CDR2 YFSETQ. V gave up 1 base and J gave up 7 bases, with 15 bases separating them.

This sequence joins TRBV7-2 and TRBJ1-1; TRBD1 aligns across 9 bases. The CDR3 runs 18 residues. Losses at the gene ends were 5 bases for V and 0 bases for J; bases not matched to a gene: 13. Germline V CDR1 and CDR2: SGHTA, FQGNSA. The CDR3 here is CASSLRAGTGFLNTEAFF. The CDR3 nucleotides read TGTGCCAGCAGCCTGCGAGCAGGGACAGGGTTTTTGAACACTGAAGCTTTCTTT.

This clone was detected a few times. J is TRBJ1-1 and V is TRBV6-1, with a possible D match to TRBD1 (6 bases). V was cut by 3 bases and J by 8 bases, with 10 bases left in between. Germline CDR1 MNHNS, CDR2 SASEGT. The CDR3 length is 12 residues. The CDR3 region has the DNA TGTGCCAGCAGTGAGACAGGACTAGAAGCTTTCTTT. Its translation is CASSETGLEAFF.

The chain couples TRBV12-5 to TRBJ1-2; perhaps TRBD1 as D (5 bases). V lost 7 bases and J 0 bases, leaving 15 bases between the germline ends. Germline loops: CDR1 LGHNT, CDR2 FRNRAP. The CDR3 is made up of 15 amino acids. The CDR3 bases are TGTGCTAGTGCCCAAAGACAGAATTCTAACTATGGCTACACCTTC. It specifies CASAQRQNSNYGYTF.

This chain links TRBV30 with TRBJ1-2, with 9 positions matching TRBD1. The CDR3 has 16 amino acids. The V gene end was trimmed by 0 bases and the J gene end by 4 bases; junction bases not matched to a gene: 9. Germline V CDR1 and CDR2: GTSNPN, SVGIG (reference sequence). This chain's CDR3 is CAWSVLRDRAGYGYTF. The CDR3 coding sequence is TGTGCCTGGAGTGTACTCCGGGACAGGGCTGGCTATGGCTACACCTTC.

The chain is built from TRBV7-2 and TRBJ2-7; the D gene is possibly TRBD1 (6 bases). Per germline, CDR1 SGHTA and CDR2 FQGNSA. V lost 3 bases to trimming and J lost 3 bases, with 18 bases between them. The CDR3 loop spans 16 amino acids. The CDR3 bases are TGTGCCAGCAGCTTGACGGACAGTAGGGGCCTCTACGAGCAGTACTTC. Translating gives CASSLTDSRGLYEQYF. The variable domain in full, with the rest retrieved from reference TRBV7-2 and TRBJ2-7, is GAGVSQSPSNKVTEKGKDVELRCDPISGHTALYWYRQSLGQGLEFLIYFQGNSAPDKSGLPSDRFSAERTGGSVSTLTIQRTQQEDSAVYLCASSLTDSRGLYEQYFGPGTRLTVT.

This clone was seen once. The chain joins TRBV4-3 to TRBJ1-1, with TRBD1 matching 7 bases. Trimming removed 1 base from V and 3 bases from J; junction bases left unmatched: 11. CDR1 and CDR2 (germline): LGHNA, YSLEER. This CDR3 has 17 residues. CDR3 sequence: CASSQALPRQGHTEAFF. DNA of the CDR3: TGCGCCAGCAGCCAAGCCTTACCCCGACAGGGACACACTGAAGCTTTCTTT.

The chain combines TRBV9 with TRBJ2-7; possible D gene TRBD2, 6 bases. Germline V lookup: CDR1 SGDLS, CDR2 YYNGEE. CDR3 size: 15 residues. V lost 0 bases and J lost 2, with 12 bases in between. CDR3 region: CASSVEGLNTYEQYF. CDR3 nucleotide sequence: TGTGCCAGCAGCGTAGAGGGACTTAACACCTACGAGCAGTACTTC.

This clone was found once. The chain joins TRBV5-4 to TRBJ1-2; D is possibly TRBD1 (6 bases). Germline V gene data show CDR1 as SGHNT and CDR2 as YYREEE (reference sequence). Trimming pared 1 base from V and 2 bases from J, leaving 18 bases between. This CDR3 spans 17 amino acids. CDR3 sequence (DNA): TGTGCCAGCAGCTTGTTCCGGGGGGCGAACAGCAACTATGGCTACACCTTC. Amino acids: CASSLFRGANSNYGYTF.

This clone was seen once. V gene TRBV18 combines with J gene TRBJ1-2; 12 nucleotides agree with TRBD1. CDR1 KGHSH and CDR2 LQKENI come from the germline V gene. The CDR3 sequence is 15 residues long. V trimming: 1 base; J trimming: 7 bases; junction bases outside the gene matches: 4. The CDR3 region has the DNA TGTGCCAGCTCACCACGGGACAGGGGGCTAGCTGGCTACACCTTC. This codes for CASSPRDRGLAGYTF.

V is TRBV27 and J is TRBJ2-3, with 10 nucleotides matching TRBD2. Germline V gene data show CDR1 as MNHEY and CDR2 as SMNVEV (reference sequence). This CDR3 comprises 16 residues. V shed 3 bases, J shed 0 bases, and the junction held 3 bases outside the gene matches. CDR3 in amino acids: CASSFSGGTSTDTQYF. The CDR3 DNA reads as TGTGCCAGCAGTTTTAGCGGGGGGACTAGCACAGATACGCAGTATTTT.

The V call is TRBV30, the J call TRBJ2-6; D is uncertain. The CDR3 extends over 13 amino acids. Trimming took off 3 bases at V and 0 bases at J, with 3 bases between the two ends. Germline values: CDR1 GTSNPN, CDR2 SVGIG (reference sequence). CDR3 amino acids: CAWSHSGANVLTF. CDR3 in DNA: TGTGCCTGGAGCCACTCTGGGGCCAACGTCCTGACTTTC.